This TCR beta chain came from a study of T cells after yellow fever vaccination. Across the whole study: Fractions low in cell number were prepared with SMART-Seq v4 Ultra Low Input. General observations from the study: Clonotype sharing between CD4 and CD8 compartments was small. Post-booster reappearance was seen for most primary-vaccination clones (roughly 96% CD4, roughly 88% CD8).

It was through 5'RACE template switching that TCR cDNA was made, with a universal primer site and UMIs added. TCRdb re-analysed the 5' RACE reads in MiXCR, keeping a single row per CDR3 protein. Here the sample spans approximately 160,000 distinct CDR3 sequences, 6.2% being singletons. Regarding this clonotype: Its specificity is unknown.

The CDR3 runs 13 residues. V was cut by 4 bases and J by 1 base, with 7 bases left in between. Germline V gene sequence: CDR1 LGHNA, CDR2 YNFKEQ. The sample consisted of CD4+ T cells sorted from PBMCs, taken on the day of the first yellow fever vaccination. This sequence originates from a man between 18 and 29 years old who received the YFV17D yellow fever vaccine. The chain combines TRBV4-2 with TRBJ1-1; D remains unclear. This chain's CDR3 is CASSRGRNTEAFF. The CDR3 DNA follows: TGTGCCAGCAGCCGCGGGCGGAACACTGAAGCTTTCTTT.